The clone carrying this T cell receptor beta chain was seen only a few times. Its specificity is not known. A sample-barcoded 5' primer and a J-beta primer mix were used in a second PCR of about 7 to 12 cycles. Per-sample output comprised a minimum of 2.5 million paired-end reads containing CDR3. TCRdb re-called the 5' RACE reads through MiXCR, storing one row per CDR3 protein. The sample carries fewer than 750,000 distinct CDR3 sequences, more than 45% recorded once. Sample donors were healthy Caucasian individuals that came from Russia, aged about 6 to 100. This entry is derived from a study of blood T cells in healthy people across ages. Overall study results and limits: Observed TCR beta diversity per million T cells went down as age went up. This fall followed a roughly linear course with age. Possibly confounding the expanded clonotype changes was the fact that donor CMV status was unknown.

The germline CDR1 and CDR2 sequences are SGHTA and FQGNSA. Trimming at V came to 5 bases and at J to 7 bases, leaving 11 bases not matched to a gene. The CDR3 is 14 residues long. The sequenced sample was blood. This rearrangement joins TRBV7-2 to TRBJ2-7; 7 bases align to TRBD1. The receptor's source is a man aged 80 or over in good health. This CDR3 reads CASSLLGTAREQYF. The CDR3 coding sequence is TGTGCCAGCAGCCTTTTAGGGACAGCGAGGGAGCAGTACTTC.